This T cell receptor beta chain derives from a study of CD8 T cells in ankylosing spondylitis. Findings and limits, study-wide: Matched synovial fluid from ankylosing spondylitis patients was reported to be enriched for disease-linked clones. Those disease-linked clones were CD8+; they were also relatively rare in peripheral blood. Earlier literature documents some of the motif variants in reactive arthritis synovial fluid and blood. In ankylosing spondylitis blood, a motif of roughly eight highly homologous TCR beta variants appeared characteristic.

This clonotype showed up just once. Its target is not known. This clone may be a read error of a much larger clone one base away. V was pared by 5 bases and J by 9 bases, with 19 bases between. The CDR3 loop spans 15 amino acids. The germline CDR1 and CDR2 sequences are SEHNR and FQNEAQ (reference sequence). Each TCR beta library was made by quantitative 5'-RACE that incorporated molecular barcodes. In TCRdb, the 5' RACE reads were re-called with MiXCR into one record per CDR3 protein. This table has some 220,000 distinct CDR3 sequences, 5.5% to 7.5% appearing once. The source of this sequence is a male donor with ankylosing spondylitis. This sequence joins TRBV7-9 and TRBJ2-2; a possible D gene is TRBD1 (6 bases). The source material was blood, either unsorted or a sorted T cell fraction (not recorded which). The CDR3 here is CASSLTGSRTRELFF. The CDR3 region has the DNA TGTGCCAGCAGCCTCACAGGGTCGCGGACCCGGGAGCTGTTTTTT.